Below are 11 T cell receptor beta chains sequenced from a single sample in a study of blood T cell repertoires in COVID-19. This table comes from immunoSEQ multiplex PCR, and its TCRdb copy is limited to in-frame clones, with some not included. Of fewer than 350,000 clones listed, approximately 88% are singletons. Material: peripheral blood. The receptors shown here come from a man between 18 and 35 years old with active or convalescent COVID-19.

V usage is TRBV25-1 and J usage is TRBJ2-5; TRBD2 aligns across 10 bases. The CDR3 is 15 residues long. V was pared by 4 bases and J by 2 bases, with 4 bases of the junction left unmatched. CDR1 and CDR2 from the germline V gene are MGHDK and SYGVNS. CDR3 loop: CASSVSGGVQETQYF. DNA for the CDR3: TGTGCCAGCAGTGTCAGCGGGGGGGTTCAAGAGACCCAGTACTTC.

The CDR3 loop is CASKRQGPKHYEQYF. CDR3 nucleotide sequence: TGTGCCAGCAAACGACAGGGGCCAAAACACTACGAGCAGTACTTC. The rearrangement links TRBV6-5 to TRBJ2-7; 8 bases map to TRBD1. Trimming cost V 7 bases and J 3 bases; bases outside gene matches: 11. The V gene's germline CDR1 is MNHEY and CDR2 SVGAGI. This CDR3 is built from 15 residues.

The chain links TRBV21-1 to TRBJ2-7; the table names TRBD2, a call not compared with the DNA. TRBV21-1 is recorded as a pseudogene. The CDR3 sequence is 14 residues long. CDR3 sequence reads: CASSSGEAENEQYF. In nucleotides, the CDR3 is TGTGCCAGCAGCTCGGGGGAAGCGGAGAACGAGCAGTACTTC.

A word on this clone: At the DNA level, this CDR3 is encoded by other sequences in the same sample as well. V usage is TRBV9 and J usage is TRBJ2-1, with TRBD2 identical over 7 bases. This CDR3 is 15 amino acids long. The germline gives CDR1 SGDLS, CDR2 YYNGEE. V gave up 0 bases and J gave up 7 bases; unmatched junction bases: 7. Here the CDR3 DNA reads TGTGCCAGCAGCGTAGATCCGGGGGAGGGAAATGAGCAGTTCTTC. Its translation: CASSVDPGEGNEQFF.

Only one count was recorded for this clone. This chain uses TRBV7-9 with TRBJ2-1; D may be TRBD2 (6 bases). Germline values: CDR1 SEHNR, CDR2 FQNEAQ (reference sequence). V was trimmed by 10 bases and J by 2 bases, leaving 15 bases between them. The CDR3 has 14 residues. The CDR3 here is CATTTGTAYNEQFF. DNA for the CDR3: TGTGCCACAACAACCGGGACTGCCTACAATGAGCAGTTCTTC.

The chain is built from TRBV19 and TRBJ1-5; 7 positions match TRBD1. CDR3 length equals 16 residues. The V and J ends lost 2 bases and 2 bases, in that order; junction bases with no gene match: 6. Germline CDR1 LNHDA, CDR2 SQIVND (reference sequence). The CDR3 coding sequence is TGTGCCAGTAGTATAAAGGGGGCGTTGGGCAATCAGCCCCAGCATTTT. The encoded protein is CASSIKGALGNQPQHF.

J is TRBJ2-2 and V is TRBV11-2; D is possibly TRBD2 (6 bases). Germline V CDR1 and CDR2: SGHAT, FQNNGV. This CDR3 spans 16 amino acids. Trimming cost V 7 bases and J 3 bases, with 18 bases left between them. CDR3 protein: CASTQHAGGYTGELFF. CDR3 nucleotides: TGTGCCAGCACCCAACACGCTGGGGGGTACACCGGGGAGCTGTTTTTT.

The V gene is TRBV19, the J gene TRBJ2-5; weak D call: TRBD2 (5 bases). V lost 6 bases, J lost 3 bases, and 14 bases lay in between. Germline V gene lookup returns CDR1 LNHDA and CDR2 SQIVND (reference sequence). CDR3 length equals 14 residues. CDR3 sequence (DNA): TGTGCCAGTAGCAGCCGGGATTTTAAAGAGACCCAGTACTTC. Translation gives CASSSRDFKETQYF.

V gene TRBV6-6 combines with J gene TRBJ2-3; 7 bases align to TRBD1. This CDR3 region has 16 residues. The germline V gene encodes CDR1 MNHNY and CDR2 SVGAGI (reference sequence). V was clipped by 0 bases and J by 7 bases; unmatched bases: 10. Written as DNA, the CDR3 is TGTGCCAGCAGTTACTCGAGACAGGGACCCCTCAATACGCAGTATTTT. It translates to CASSYSRQGPLNTQYF.

V gene TRBV4-1 combines with J gene TRBJ1-3; 7 bases fit TRBD1. Germline lookup yields CDR1 MGHRA and CDR2 YSYEKL. The CDR3 totals 15 residues. V dropped 0 bases and J dropped 2; count of bases not matched to a gene: 1. The CDR3 DNA reads as TGCGCCAGCAGCCAAGATCAGGGGGCTGGAAACACCATATATTTT. Translating gives CASSQDQGAGNTIYF.

The chain recombines TRBV6-1 with TRBJ2-7, with D possibly being TRBD1 (6 bases). The germline V gene has CDR1 MNHNS and CDR2 SASEGT. V lost 3 bases to trimming and J lost 1 base, with 10 bases between them. The CDR3 is 14 amino acids. This CDR3 is CASSDYTGSYEQYF. DNA of the CDR3: TGTGCCAGCAGTGATTACACAGGGTCCTACGAGCAGTACTTC.